This T cell receptor (beta chain) was retrieved from a study of siplizumab effects on memory and regulatory T cells. Overall study findings and caveats: Siplizumab produced a significant drop in alloreactive sequences attributable to unstimulated CD4+ memory cells.

As concerns this clone: Its antigen is still unknown.

Some clones are missing from TCRdb's copy, which holds only in-frame ones; the method was immunoSEQ multiplex PCR. The repertoire holds roughly 75,000 clones, 93% seen once, with less than 5.5% in the top ten. V lost 4 bases and J lost 5, with 18 bases in between. CDR1 and CDR2 (germline): SNHLY, FYNNEI. CDR3 length equals 15 residues. V gene TRBV2 combines with J gene TRBJ2-7, with D possibly being TRBD1 or TRBD2 (5 bases each). Material: CD8+ T cells sorted from blood. This receptor was identified in a human donor in good health. Here the CDR3 DNA reads TGTGCCAGCAGTGCGGGGCCGACGGCGCTGGACGAGCAGTACTTC. It translates to CASSAGPTALDEQYF.